Below are 13 T cell receptor beta chains sequenced from a single sample in a study of blood T cells in healthy people across ages. Next came a second PCR, run for roughly 6 to 11 cycles, which used a sample-barcoded 5' primer along with a J-beta primer mix. One entry per CDR3 protein results from TCRdb running MiXCR on the 5' RACE reads. The sample holds 1.5 million to 2 million distinct CDR3 sequences, 28% seen once. Sequenced: blood. The receptors originated from a woman between 25 and 40 years old in good health.

This clonotype has a handful of counts. It may be a read error: a sequence one base away is much more abundant. The chain couples TRBV12-5 to TRBJ2-1, with 11 positions matching TRBD2. The CDR3 consists of 16 residues. The trim removed 2 bases at V and 10 bases at J, leaving 10 bases unmatched. Germline V lookup: CDR1 LGHNT, CDR2 FRNRAP. The chain's CDR3 is CASGLPNLAGGYEQFF. The CDR3 coding sequence is TGTGCTAGTGGTTTGCCCAACCTAGCGGGAGGCTACGAGCAGTTCTTC.

The genes are TRBV5-5 and TRBJ2-6, with a weak D call TRBD1 (6 bases). The V end lost 6 bases, the J end lost 0 bases, and 19 bases lay between the germline ends. Per germline, CDR1 SGHKS and CDR2 YYEKEE (reference sequence). The CDR3 is made up of 18 amino acids. The CDR3 coding sequence is TGTGCCAGCAACCCCCAGGGGATAGGCTACTCTGGGGCCAACGTCCTGACTTTC. Its translation is CASNPQGIGYSGANVLTF.

This clonotype has just one count. Mismatch with germline at one junction end may stem from a read error. The chain recombines TRBV29-1 with TRBJ2-4, with D possibly TRBD1 on 5 matching bases. The CDR3 loop spans 14 amino acids. The germline gives CDR1 SQVTM, CDR2 ANQGSEA. CDR3: CSVEYRGIKNIRYF. As DNA, the CDR3 is TGCAGCGTTGAGTATAGGGGAATCAAAAACATTCGGTACTTC.

The V gene is TRBV20-1, the J gene TRBJ2-1, with 7 bases fitting TRBD2. Germline V CDR1 and CDR2: DFQATT, SNEGSKA (reference sequence). After removal of 3 bases from V and 8 bases from J, the junction contained 10 bases not matched to a gene. CDR3 size: 14 residues. The CDR3 reads CSASREALGYEQFF. Written as DNA, the CDR3 is TGCAGTGCTAGCCGGGAGGCCCTTGGTTATGAGCAGTTCTTC.

This clonotype has a handful of counts. The CDR3: CASTLDRSSYNSPLHF. The CDR3 nucleotides read TGTGCCAGCACCCTGGACAGGAGCTCCTATAATTCACCCCTCCACTTT. The chain recombines TRBV28 with TRBJ1-6; 7 bases align to TRBD1. This CDR3 region has 16 residues. CDR1 is MDHEN, CDR2 SYDVKM, per germline. Trimming took 7 bases from V and 0 from J; bases not matched to a gene: 6. The full variable domain, completed using reference TRBV28 and TRBJ1-6, is DVKVTQSSRYLVKRTGEKVFLECVQDMDHENMFWYRQDPGLGLRLIYFSYDVKMKEKGDIPEGYSVSREKKERFSLILESASTNQTSMYLCASTLDRSSYNSPLHFGNGTRLTVT.

This clonotype was seen ten or more times. The J gene is TRBJ2-1, the V gene TRBV29-1; D may be TRBD1 (5 bases). V gave up 4 bases and J gave up 3 bases, with 10 bases separating them. In germline, CDR1 is SQVTM, CDR2 ANQGSEA. CDR3 length equals 13 residues. The CDR3 DNA is TGCAGCGTTGTGGTGGACATCTACAATGAGCAGTTCTTC. This codes for CSVVVDIYNEQFF.

Only a few counts were recorded for this clonotype. The V and J genes are TRBV28 and TRBJ2-1; weak D call: TRBD1 (6 bases). This CDR3 has 17 residues. V was clipped by 6 bases and J by 5 bases, with 23 bases between them. Germline V gene data show CDR1 as MDHEN and CDR2 as SYDVKM. Here the CDR3 reads CASRLRQAGVGNNEQFF. The CDR3 coding sequence is TGTGCCAGCAGATTACGACAGGCCGGGGTGGGGAACAATGAGCAGTTCTTC.

The rearrangement joins TRBV7-2 to TRBJ2-2; TRBD2 matches at 9 bases. Trimming took 0 bases from V and 4 from J; bases not matched to a gene: 3. The CDR3 is made up of 16 amino acids. Germline V gives CDR1 SGHTA, CDR2 FQGNSA. The CDR3: CASSLASGGRTGELFF. The CDR3 DNA is TGTGCCAGCAGCTTAGCTAGCGGGGGTCGCACCGGGGAGCTGTTTTTT.

In its sample, this clonotype was seen many times. The chain joins TRBV12-3 or TRBV12-4 to TRBJ1-5; D is perhaps TRBD1 (5 bases). V gave up 3 bases and J gave up 0 bases, with 9 bases separating them. CDR3 length: 15 residues. CDR3 residues: CASSLTAVSNQPQHF. Here the CDR3 DNA reads TGTGCCAGCAGTTTGACAGCGGTTAGCAATCAGCCCCAGCATTTT.

In this sample, this clonotype turned up a few times. The chain employs TRBV7-2 and TRBJ1-5; D is undetermined. V was clipped by 6 bases and J by 8 bases, with 23 bases between them. CDR1 and CDR2 (germline): SGHTA, FQGNSA. This CDR3 has 16 residues. CDR3 nucleotide sequence: TGTGCCAGCAGGACGTACGCGGGGAGTATGGTGGAGCCCCAGCATTTT. This gives the protein CASRTYAGSMVEPQHF.

This clonotype appeared a few times. The genes are TRBV28 and TRBJ2-7, with D tentatively TRBD1 (6 bases). This CDR3 comprises 11 residues. Germline CDR1 reads MDHEN; CDR2 reads SYDVKM. The germline V and J ends were trimmed by 6 bases and 9 bases, with 12 bases remaining between them. CDR3 protein: CASSLSTGQYF. The CDR3 coding sequence is TGTGCCAGCAGCCTCTCGACAGGGCAGTACTTC. The variable domain in full, completed from reference TRBV28 and TRBJ2-7, reads DVKVTQSSRYLVKRTGEKVFLECVQDMDHENMFWYRQDPGLGLRLIYFSYDVKMKEKGDIPEGYSVSREKKERFSLILESASTNQTSMYLCASSLSTGQYFGPGTRLTVT.

A few counts support this clonotype. This sequence joins TRBV20-1 and TRBJ1-1; D is uncertain. This CDR3 contains 15 residues. The V and J ends lost 2 bases and 1 base respectively, with 14 bases between them. CDR1 DFQATT and CDR2 SNEGSKA come from the germline V gene (reference sequence). The CDR3 reads CSARPRLDRNTEAFF. The CDR3 DNA follows: TGCAGTGCTAGACCTCGGTTAGACCGGAACACTGAAGCTTTCTTT.

This sequence joins TRBV30 and TRBJ2-7; 7 bases fit TRBD2. From germline, CDR1 is GTSNPN and CDR2 SVGIG (reference sequence). The V gene end was trimmed by 2 bases and the J gene end by 10 bases; junction bases not matched to a gene: 8. The CDR3 is 12 amino acids. The CDR3 reads CAWSTRAGVQYF. In nucleotides, the CDR3 is TGTGCCTGGAGTACACGGGCGGGGGTTCAGTACTTC.